Only a few counts were recorded for the clone carrying this T cell receptor (beta chain). Its antigen is currently unknown. Germline loops: CDR1 MNHEY, CDR2 SVGAGI. The CDR3 is 15 amino acids. V was clipped by 0 bases and J by 2 bases; unmatched bases: 3. This specimen comes from a study of cytomegalovirus exposure and HLA in healthy donors. Background on the study: Caucasian-associated ancestry cluster membership applied to about 77% of 398 genotyped donors. Study-level results: An analysis was carried out later, and it reportedly showed fewer N-insertions in an Asian-associated ancestry cluster than the approximately 670-donor mean. Most TCR sequences were seen very rarely across donors, but some public TCRs occurred in many.

Researchers ran the PCR with 60 Vbeta and 13 Jbeta primers. TCRdb keeps only in-frame clones here, not all; method: immunoSEQ multiplex PCR. The table has 200,000 to 300,000 clones, about 83% seen once. At sampling all donors were nominally healthy, likely with unrecorded immune exposures. Sequences were obtained from PBMCs. This chain joins TRBV6-5 and TRBJ2-7; 8 nucleotides align to TRBD2. The sequence was collected from a middle-aged woman in good health and CMV-seropositive. The CDR3: CASSYSKAGAYEQYF. The DNA for the CDR3 is TGTGCCAGCAGTTACTCAAAAGCGGGAGCCTACGAGCAGTACTTC.